This note documents a single T cell receptor (beta chain) sequence. This specimen comes from a study of cytomegalovirus exposure and HLA in healthy donors. CDR3 size: 12 residues. Deletions cut 11 bases from V and 7 bases from J, with 14 bases between. Germline V CDR1 and CDR2: ENHRY, SYGVKD. Vbeta (60) and Jbeta (13) primers were used in the PCR. TCRdb keeps only in-frame clones here, not all; method: immunoSEQ multiplex PCR. The table has over 90,000 clones, under 85% seen once; the top ten hold roughly 14%. Material for sequencing was PBMCs. The chain uses TRBV10-3 and TRBJ2-2; a possible D gene is TRBD2 (6 bases). The sequence was obtained from a woman aged 70 to 79 in good health and CMV-seropositive. CDR3 protein: CASSEGFGELFF. CDR3 sequence (DNA): TGTGCCTCCTCGGAGGGTTTCGGGGAGCTGTTTTTT.